Each of the 17 T cell receptor beta chains below was sequenced from the same sample in a study of blood T cell repertoires in COVID-19. Assay used: immunoSEQ multiplex PCR; TCRdb lists only in-frame clones, some missing. The data contain over 350,000 clones, just over 85% of them seen just once; the ten biggest clones take up about 1.5%. The sample comprised peripheral blood. These receptor sequences come from a woman in her thirties with active or convalescent COVID-19.

This rearrangement joins TRBV7-2 to TRBJ2-1, with 9 nucleotides matching TRBD2. CDR3 length equals 16 residues. The J segment lost 4 bases and the V segment lost 1 base, leaving 5 bases of the junction unmatched. Germline V gives CDR1 SGHTA, CDR2 FQGNSA. The CDR3 nucleotides are TGTGCCAGCAGCTTAGTAGCGGGAGCGGTTTACAATGAGCAGTTCTTC. Residues: CASSLVAGAVYNEQFF.

This clone is a singleton in its sample. The V gene is TRBV12-5, the J gene TRBJ1-5; 10 positions match TRBD1. V lost 6 bases, J lost 7 bases, and 9 bases stayed unmatched. Germline CDR1 is LGHNT and CDR2 is FRNRAP. The CDR3 runs to 15 residues. The CDR3 loop is CASGPDRGRGQPQHF. CDR3 nucleotides: TGTGCTAGTGGCCCCGACAGGGGGCGGGGGCAGCCCCAGCATTTT. Looking up the rest from reference TRBV12-5 and TRBJ1-5 gives the full variable domain: DARVTQTPRHKVTEMGQEVTMRCQPILGHNTVFWYRQTMMQGLELLAYFRNRAPLDDSGMPKDRFSAEMPDATLATLKIQPSEPRDSAVYFCASGPDRGRGQPQHFGDGTRLSIL.

This chain connects TRBV11-3 to TRBJ2-3; 12 bases are shared with TRBD2. Unmatched junction bases numbered 4, after V lost 1 base and J lost 5 bases. The CDR3 covers 16 residues. Germline loops: CDR1 SGHNT, CDR2 YENEEA. CDR3 residues: CASSLGWTSGKDTQYF. The CDR3 DNA reads as TGTGCCAGCAGCTTAGGTTGGACTAGCGGGAAAGATACGCAGTATTTT.

The rearrangement links TRBV15 to TRBJ1-4; 9 positions match TRBD1. V shed 1 base and J 8 bases; nucleotides not matched to a gene: 11. The CDR3 sequence is 17 residues long. CDR1 and CDR2 from the germline V gene are LNHNV and YYDKDF (reference sequence). CDR3 protein: CATSRARLGQGTEKLFF. CDR3 DNA sequence: TGTGCCACCAGCAGAGCACGATTAGGACAGGGGACGGAAAAACTGTTTTTT.

This clone was counted once. The CDR3 loop is CASSIGDTDTQYF. The CDR3 coding sequence is TGTGCCAGTAGTATCGGGGACACAGATACGCAGTATTTT. The chain carries TRBV19 and TRBJ2-3; a possible D gene is TRBD2 (5 bases). V gave up 3 bases and J gave up 2 bases, with 6 bases separating them. The CDR3 covers 13 residues. The germline CDR1 and CDR2 sequences are LNHDA and SQIVND (reference sequence).

This chain connects TRBV27 to TRBJ1-5; weak D call: TRBD1 (5 bases). The CDR3 has 13 residues. The V and J ends lost 5 bases and 2 bases respectively, with 7 bases between them. The germline V gene encodes CDR1 MNHEY and CDR2 SMNVEV (reference sequence). CDR3 sequence reads: CASSIQGNQPQHF. The CDR3 DNA reads TGTGCCAGCAGTATACAGGGCAATCAGCCCCAGCATTTT.

This chain connects TRBV6-5 to TRBJ2-7, with D possibly being TRBD2 (6 bases). Between the trimmed V and J ends, which lost 2 bases and 5 bases, there was a span of 10 bases. Per the germline V gene, CDR1 is MNHEY and CDR2 is SVGAGI. The CDR3 spans 13 residues. CDR3 nucleotide sequence: TGTGCCAGCAGTTACCTGGGGGAGGACGAGCAGTACTTC. This sequence encodes CASSYLGEDEQYF.

This sequence joins TRBV19 and TRBJ2-7; D perhaps matches TRBD2 (7 bases). Trimming removed 5 bases at V and 4 bases at J, with 15 bases between. The CDR3 is made up of 14 amino acids. CDR1 is LNHDA, CDR2 SQIVND, per germline (reference sequence). The DNA of the CDR3 is TGTGCCAGTAGTGCCTCGGGGGGCGCGTACGAGCAGTACTTC. It specifies CASSASGGAYEQYF.

This clone was seen only once. V gene TRBV6-6 combines with J gene TRBJ2-7, with 9 bases aligning to TRBD1. Unmatched junction bases numbered 10, after V lost 6 bases and J lost 4 bases. CDR3 length: 15 residues. Germline CDR1 is MNHNY and CDR2 is SVGAGI (reference sequence). CDR3 residues: CASSPYGTGLYEQYF. The CDR3 DNA reads TGTGCCAGCAGCCCGTACGGGACAGGGTTATACGAGCAGTACTTC.

The chain joins TRBV6-4 to TRBJ2-1; tentative D call: TRBD2 (6 bases). The germline V gene encodes CDR1 MRHNA and CDR2 SNTAGT. The germline V and J ends were trimmed by 10 bases and 1 base, with 11 bases remaining between them. The CDR3 runs 13 residues. CDR3 bases: TGTGCCACCAGGGACTTATCCTACAATGAGCAGTTCTTC. Its protein product is CATRDLSYNEQFF.

The chain uses TRBV18 and TRBJ2-1, with 8 bases lining up with TRBD2. The V and J ends lost 3 bases and 6 bases, in that order; junction bases with no gene match: 7. Germline CDR1 is KGHSH and CDR2 is LQKENI. This CDR3 has 15 amino acids. CDR3 protein: CASSPMGLGGNEQFF. The CDR3 nucleotides are TGTGCCAGCTCACCCATGGGACTAGGGGGCAATGAGCAGTTCTTC. Filled out from reference TRBV18 and TRBJ2-1, the complete variable domain reads NAGVMQNPRHLVRRRGQEARLRCSPMKGHSHVYWYRQLPEEGLKFMVYLQKENIIDESGMPKERFSAEFPKEGPSILRIQQVVRGDSAAYFCASSPMGLGGNEQFFGPGTRLTVL.

V and J are TRBV29-1 and TRBJ1-4, with D tentatively TRBD1 (5 bases). Trimming stripped 3 bases from V and 7 bases from J, with 12 bases between. This CDR3 contains 13 residues. Germline CDR1 reads SQVTM; CDR2 reads ANQGSEA. CDR3 DNA: TGCAGCGTTGAGGAGGGTGGGGGTGAAAAACTGTTTTTT. Amino acids: CSVEEGGGEKLFF.

This sequence joins TRBV7-9 and TRBJ2-7; TRBD1 agrees at 7 bases. The V segment lost 0 bases and the J segment 3 bases; nucleotides outside the gene matches: 5. CDR1 and CDR2 (germline): SEHNR, FQNEAQ (reference sequence). The CDR3 loop spans 15 amino acids. The CDR3 nucleotides read TGTGCCAGCAGCTTAGCACAGGGGAAGGTCTACGAGCAGTACTTC. As protein: CASSLAQGKVYEQYF.

The chain joins TRBV9 to TRBJ2-3, with 7 bases aligning to TRBD1. CDR3 length: 14 amino acids. Trimming at V came to 4 bases and at J to 4 bases, leaving 6 bases not matched to a gene. Germline CDR1 is SGDLS and CDR2 is YYNGEE. The CDR3 DNA is TGTGCCAGCAGCCGACAGGGAGACGCAGATACGCAGTATTTT. It codes for CASSRQGDADTQYF.

The chain links TRBV7-6 to TRBJ2-1, with TRBD2 matching 7 bases. The CDR3 is 17 residues long. The J segment lost 1 base and the V segment lost 1 base, leaving 7 bases of the junction unmatched. Germline V lookup: CDR1 SGHVS, CDR2 FNYEAQ. The CDR3 is CASSLGKDGRSYNEQFF. For the CDR3, the DNA is TGTGCCAGCAGCTTAGGGAAAGACGGGAGGTCCTACAATGAGCAGTTCTTC.

The V gene is TRBV27, the J gene TRBJ2-1, with D tentatively TRBD2 (6 bases). Trimming took 8 bases from V and 10 from J, leaving 21 bases between them. The germline CDR1 and CDR2 sequences are MNHEY and SMNVEV (reference sequence). The CDR3 is 14 amino acids. CDR3 protein: CASGSGGKRPEQFF. CDR3 nucleotides: TGTGCCAGCGGTTCTGGCGGGAAGAGGCCCGAGCAGTTCTTC.

This clone has a single count. The V call is TRBV6-5, the J call TRBJ1-1; 8 bases map to TRBD1. V was pared by 2 bases and J by 8 bases, with 10 bases of the junction left unmatched. The length of the CDR3 is 15 residues. From germline, CDR1 is MNHEY and CDR2 SVGAGI. The CDR3 DNA reads as TGTGCCAGCAGTTACACAAGACAGGGGTGGCAGGAAGCTTTCTTT. Protein: CASSYTRQGWQEAFF.